The 28 T cell receptor beta chains given below trace back to one sample, sequenced in a study of vaccination and CD4 T cells after COVID-19. Sequenced with the Oncomine TCR Beta short-read assay was DNA taken from cultured CD4+ T cells. TCRdb recomputed calls from the PCR reads with MiXCR, one row per CDR3 protein. This table has around 19,000 distinct CDR3 sequences, 35% to 45% appearing once. Their antigen targets remain unknown. This sample's treatment: roughly ten-day PBMC culture with coronavirus spike peptide pools or control peptides (ViraFEST assay). The source material was CD4+ T cells from blood, cultured in vitro, sampled before SARS-CoV-2 vaccination. The receptors derive from a human donor who received a COVID-19 vaccine.

The rearrangement joins TRBV14 to TRBJ1-2, with a tentative D call TRBD1 (6 bases). The length of the CDR3 is 16 residues. CDR1 is SGHDN, CDR2 FVKESK, per germline. V gave up 0 bases and J gave up 7 bases, with 18 bases separating them. CDR3 region: CASSQERGGRRGGYTF. CDR3 nucleotides: TGTGCCAGCAGCCAAGAGCGGGGGGGCCGGAGGGGTGGCTACACCTTC.

The chain has TRBV7-6 and TRBJ1-2; 10 nucleotides line up with TRBD1. V shed 4 bases, J shed 8 bases, and the junction held 4 bases outside the gene matches. Germline CDR1 reads SGHVS; CDR2 reads FNYEAQ. There are 13 residues in the CDR3. CDR3 amino acids: CASSSGQGKGYTF. The CDR3 DNA sequence: TGTGCCAGCAGCTCGGGACAGGGGAAGGGCTACACCTTC. The complete variable domain, with remaining parts taken from reference TRBV7-6 and TRBJ1-2, reads GAGVSQSPRYKVTKRGQDVALRCDPISGHVSLYWYRQALGQGPEFLTYFNYEAQQDKSGLPNDRFSAERPEGSISTLTIQRTEQRDSAMYRCASSSGQGKGYTFGSGTRLTVV.

There are a few counts of this clonotype. Written as DNA, the CDR3 is TGTGCCACCAGTGACGCGGGGGCTGGGGGGAATCAGCCCCAGCATTTT. It encodes CATSDAGAGGNQPQHF. The V and J genes are TRBV24-1 and TRBJ1-5; D might be TRBD1 (6 bases). Germline loops: CDR1 KGHDR, CDR2 SFDVKD. The CDR3 contains 16 residues. Trimming shortened V by 4 bases and J by 4 bases, and 16 bases separated the two germline ends.

J is TRBJ2-3 and V is TRBV19; 15 nucleotides line up with TRBD2. V dropped 5 bases and J dropped 4; count of bases not matched to a gene: 7. Looked up from germline, CDR1 is LNHDA and CDR2 is SQIVND (reference sequence). This CDR3 has 17 amino acids. CDR3 residues: CASSAPGLAGGADTQYF. CDR3 in DNA: TGTGCCAGTAGTGCGCCGGGACTAGCGGGGGGAGCAGATACGCAGTATTTT.

A few counts support this clonotype. The rearrangement joins TRBV6-4 to TRBJ1-2, with D possibly TRBD1 on 5 matching bases. Trimming pared 5 bases from V and 4 bases from J, leaving 14 bases between. The CDR3 extends over 14 amino acids. Germline-derived CDR1 and CDR2 are MRHNA and SNTAGT. The CDR3 reads CASSRGGQGYGYTF. CDR3 nucleotides: TGTGCCAGCAGTCGTGGGGGTCAGGGCTATGGCTACACCTTC.

The gene calls are TRBV30 and TRBJ1-6; D not certain. Trimming took 2 bases from V and 6 from J, leaving 5 bases between them. The V gene's germline CDR1 is GTSNPN and CDR2 SVGIG (reference sequence). This CDR3 region has 12 residues. The CDR3 here is CAWSLGNSPLHF. CDR3 nucleotides: TGTGCCTGGAGTCTCGGTAATTCACCCCTCCACTTT.

The genes are TRBV6-1 and TRBJ2-1; 14 bases are a match to TRBD2. The germline gives CDR1 MNHNS, CDR2 SASEGT. V dropped 7 bases and J dropped 9; count of bases not matched to a gene: 8. There are 15 residues in the CDR3. DNA for the CDR3: TGTGCCAGCAAGTCGACTAGCGGGGGGGCCGGTGAGCAGTTCTTC. This encodes CASKSTSGGAGEQFF.

V is TRBV6-1 and J is TRBJ2-7; 10 bases fit TRBD1. The CDR3 contains 14 residues. CDR1 is MNHNS and CDR2 is SASEGT in the germline V gene. Germline trimming cut 4 bases from V and 3 bases from J; bases unmatched to any gene: 3. Here the CDR3 reads CASSAGTGVYEQYF. In DNA, the CDR3 is TGTGCCAGCAGTGCCGGGACAGGGGTCTACGAGCAGTACTTC.

CDR3 amino acids: CASSSHSYEQYF. CDR3 DNA sequence: TGTGCCAGCAGCTCTCACTCCTACGAGCAGTACTTC. The chain joins TRBV21-1 to TRBJ2-7. TRBV21-1 is labeled a pseudogene. This CDR3 is built from 12 residues.

The chain employs TRBV20-1 and TRBJ2-1; D is unclear. Germline V gene lookup returns CDR1 DFQATT and CDR2 SNEGSKA (reference sequence). The CDR3 covers 14 residues. Deletions cut 0 bases from V and 8 bases from J, with 14 bases between. The CDR3: CSARDRASGDEQFF. DNA of the CDR3: TGCAGTGCTAGAGATCGGGCTAGTGGAGATGAGCAGTTCTTC.

The chain is built from TRBV10-3 and TRBJ1-1; TRBD1 might be the D (5 bases). Deletions cut 2 bases from V and 3 bases from J, with 7 bases between. Germline loops: CDR1 ENHRY, CDR2 SYGVKD. The CDR3 has 13 residues. CDR3 residues: CAISEGGHTEAFF. In DNA form, the CDR3 reads TGTGCCATCAGTGAGGGGGGACACACTGAAGCTTTCTTT.

This clonotype was observed a handful of times. This chain links TRBV30 with TRBJ2-7, with D perhaps being TRBD1 or TRBD2 (5 bases each). V lost 8 bases to trimming and J lost 0 bases, with 11 bases between them. Germline V gene lookup returns CDR1 GTSNPN and CDR2 SVGIG (reference sequence). The CDR3 is made up of 12 amino acids. This CDR3 is CAASGTSYEQYF. The DNA for the CDR3 is TGTGCCGCATCGGGGACCTCCTACGAGCAGTACTTC.

This CDR3 is CARSRPGHPNGYTF. The CDR3, as DNA: TGTGCCAGAAGCAGACCGGGACATCCGAATGGCTACACCTTC. V gene TRBV7-9 combines with J gene TRBJ1-2; possibly TRBD1 for D (6 bases). Trimming pared 9 bases from V and 6 bases from J, leaving 20 bases between. The CDR3 totals 14 residues. In germline, CDR1 is SEHNR, CDR2 FQNEAQ (reference sequence).

The CDR3 region is CASSESRGEGSPLHF. CDR3 bases: TGTGCCAGCAGTGAGTCGAGGGGGGAGGGTTCACCCCTCCACTTT. V and J are TRBV25-1 and TRBJ1-6; weak D call: TRBD1 (6 bases). Germline CDR1 MGHDK, CDR2 SYGVNS. Trimming cost V 3 bases and J 9 bases, with 15 bases left between them. This CDR3 is 15 amino acids long.

CDR3 nucleotide sequence: TGCGCCAGCAGCTTGGAAGTGGGGGACATGACTAACACTGAAGCTTTCTTT. Translated: CASSLEVGDMTNTEAFF. The J gene is TRBJ1-1, the V gene TRBV5-1; D might be TRBD1 (6 bases). V shed 0 bases and J shed 2 bases, with 17 bases lying between them. Germline V gene lookup returns CDR1 SGHRS and CDR2 YFSETQ. The CDR3 has 17 residues.

This clonotype was counted between two and nine times. This chain joins TRBV30 and TRBJ1-1, with D unresolved. This CDR3 is built from 11 residues. The germline gives CDR1 GTSNPN, CDR2 SVGIG (reference sequence). V lost 2 bases to trimming and J lost 3 bases, with 4 bases between them. The CDR3 reads CAWSPYTEAFF. CDR3 DNA: TGTGCCTGGAGTCCTTACACTGAAGCTTTCTTT.

As DNA, the CDR3 is TGTGCCATCAGTGAGTCAGCGAGCTACGAGCAGTACTTC. It encodes CAISESASYEQYF. The chain combines TRBV10-3 with TRBJ2-7; D gene ambiguous. Germline values: CDR1 ENHRY, CDR2 SYGVKD. The length of the CDR3 is 13 residues. V dropped 0 bases and J dropped 3 bases, with 6 bases sitting between them.

This chain joins TRBV6-1 and TRBJ2-2; D is possibly TRBD2 (5 bases). There are 12 residues in the CDR3. Germline CDR1 is MNHNS and CDR2 is SASEGT. Trimming pared 5 bases from V and 7 bases from J, leaving 8 bases between. CDR3 region: CASSQEGGELFF. The DNA of the CDR3 is TGTGCCAGCAGTCAAGAGGGCGGGGAGCTGTTTTTT.

V is TRBV5-1 and J is TRBJ1-2, with a possible D match to TRBD1 (5 bases). Trimming removed 0 bases from V and 9 bases from J, with 15 bases in between. This CDR3 spans 14 amino acids. The germline gives CDR1 SGHRS, CDR2 YFSETQ. In DNA form, the CDR3 reads TGCGCCAGCAGCTTGGGGGGCGGGGAGGCGAGCTACACCTTC. Protein product: CASSLGGGEASYTF.

V is TRBV6-1 and J is TRBJ2-4, with a tentative D call TRBD2 (5 bases). With 4 bases removed from V and 0 bases from J, the gap between germline ends came to 10 bases. The CDR3 consists of 15 residues. The germline CDR1 and CDR2 sequences are MNHNS and SASEGT. Written as DNA, the CDR3 is TGTGCCAGCAGTGGAGCCGGGATAGCCAAAAACATTCAGTACTTC. Its protein product is CASSGAGIAKNIQYF.

The J gene is TRBJ1-3, the V gene TRBV6-1; D not resolved. The CDR3 sequence is 12 residues long. Trimming left V 6 bases short and J 4 bases short, with 7 bases between. CDR1 and CDR2 (germline): MNHNS, SASEGT. This chain's CDR3 is CASRASGNTIYF. The CDR3 nucleotides are TGTGCCAGCAGAGCTTCAGGAAACACCATATATTTT.

V and J are TRBV5-8 and TRBJ2-5; the match to TRBD2 covers 10 bases. The germline V gene has CDR1 SGHTS and CDR2 YDEGEE. This CDR3 comprises 15 residues. Losses at the gene ends were 7 bases for V and 4 bases for J; bases not matched to a gene: 10. In DNA, the CDR3 is TGTGCCAGCCCCAGCTCTAGCGGGGGAGGAGAGACCCAGTACTTC. It encodes CASPSSSGGGETQYF.

V usage is TRBV18 and J usage is TRBJ2-1; 8 nucleotides align to TRBD2. Per germline, CDR1 KGHSH and CDR2 LQKENI. The junction had 11 bases not matched to a gene; V was cut back by 3 bases and J by 4 bases. The CDR3 has 17 residues. The CDR3 DNA reads TGTGCCAGCTCACCCCGGCCGGAGGCTAGCGGGTACAATGAGCAGTTCTTC. Its protein is CASSPRPEASGYNEQFF.

This clonotype was seen more than once but under ten times. This rearrangement joins TRBV11-3 to TRBJ1-6; D call uncertain. The CDR3 spans 13 residues. The ends were cut back, 5 bases at V and 7 bases at J, with 9 bases in the middle. Germline V lookup: CDR1 SGHNT, CDR2 YENEEA. The CDR3, as DNA: TGTGCCAGCAGCCAAGAAGGGAATTCACCCCTCCACTTT. Translating gives CASSQEGNSPLHF.

The chain combines TRBV19 with TRBJ2-5; 11 nucleotides agree with TRBD2. The CDR3 runs 15 residues. Germline CDR1 and CDR2: LNHDA and SQIVND (reference sequence). J gave up 4 bases and V 5 bases, and 6 bases lay outside the gene matches. The CDR3: CASSSLAGVPETQYF. In nucleotides, the CDR3 is TGTGCCAGTAGTTCACTAGCGGGGGTTCCAGAGACCCAGTACTTC.

This clonotype occurred once. The chain links TRBV18 to TRBJ1-2; 8 nucleotides match TRBD1. The germline V gene has CDR1 KGHSH and CDR2 LQKENI. V was pared by 3 bases and J by 4 bases, with 7 bases of the junction left unmatched. The CDR3 spans 15 residues. CDR3 bases: TGTGCCAGCTCACCCCAGACAGGGGAAGCCTATGGCTACACCTTC. This codes for CASSPQTGEAYGYTF.

This clonotype was seen more than once but under ten times. The V and J genes are TRBV2 and TRBJ2-7; 7 nucleotides line up with TRBD2. V lost 4 bases, J lost 4 bases, and 1 base stayed unmatched. Germline V gene lookup returns CDR1 SNHLY and CDR2 FYNNEI. This CDR3 comprises 12 residues. The CDR3 nucleotides are TGTGCCAGCAGTGGGGAGGGTTACGAGCAGTACTTC. It codes for CASSGEGYEQYF.

V usage is TRBV5-5 and J usage is TRBJ2-5; 9 positions agree with TRBD1. Germline V lookup: CDR1 SGHKS, CDR2 YYEKEE (reference sequence). The CDR3 covers 18 residues. The junction had 19 bases not matched to a gene; V was cut back by 5 bases and J by 5 bases. The chain's CDR3 is CASRSDSGTGCIGETQYF. CDR3 DNA sequence: TGTGCCAGCAGATCCGACTCCGGGACAGGGTGCATTGGGGAGACCCAGTACTTC.